Listed here are 32 T cell receptor beta chains from one sample, sequenced in a study of cytomegalovirus exposure and HLA in healthy donors. PCR primers comprised 60 Vbeta and 13 Jbeta primers. Profiling relied on immunoSEQ multiplex PCR, and the TCRdb table lists in-frame clones only, not all of them. The sample contains about 160,000 clones, around 83% of which appear only once. The sequencing sample was made of PBMCs. These receptors were taken from a middle-aged man in good health and CMV-seropositive.

The genes are TRBV23-1 and TRBJ2-5; 11 bases match TRBD2. The end of the DNA aligns better with TRBJ2-7, so the J call may be wrong. TRBV23-1 falls under the ORF class, with uncertain function. CDR3 length: 16 amino acids. CDR3 sequence (DNA): TGCGCCAGCAGTCAATCGTGGCTAGCGGGAGGCCACGAGCAGTACTTC. Amino acid sequence: CASSQSWLAGGHEQYF.

V is TRBV5-5 and J is TRBJ1-2, with D perhaps TRBD1 (6 bases). This CDR3 has 15 residues. The V end lost 0 bases, the J end lost 5 bases, and 14 bases lay between the germline ends. Germline V gene lookup returns CDR1 SGHKS and CDR2 YYEKEE (reference sequence). Written as DNA, the CDR3 is TGTGCCAGCAGCTTGGCGGGGGGCTTCGGGTATGGCTACACCTTC. Its protein product is CASSLAGGFGYGYTF.

The CDR3 loop reads CASSRKLTGDTEAFF. In DNA, the CDR3 is TGTGCCAGCTCACGGAAGCTGACAGGGGACACTGAAGCTTTCTTT. This sequence joins TRBV18 and TRBJ1-1; the match to TRBD1 covers 8 bases. From germline, CDR1 is KGHSH and CDR2 LQKENI. J was trimmed by 3 bases and V by 4 bases; bases with no gene match: 7. The CDR3 extends over 15 amino acids.

The chain carries TRBV7-7 and TRBJ2-5, with 7 bases fitting TRBD1. The trim removed 6 bases at V and 2 bases at J, leaving 9 bases unmatched. The V gene's germline CDR1 is SSHAT and CDR2 FNYEAQ (reference sequence). This CDR3 spans 15 amino acids. The CDR3 protein is CASSASRGQQETQYF. DNA for the CDR3: TGTGCCAGCAGTGCTTCCCGGGGACAGCAAGAGACCCAGTACTTC. The complete variable domain, with remaining parts taken from reference TRBV7-7 and TRBJ2-5, reads GAGVSQSPRYKVTKRGQDVTLRCDPISSHATLYWYQQALGQGPEFLTYFNYEAQPDKSGLPSDRFSAERPEGSISTLTIQRTEQRDSAMYRCASSASRGQQETQYFGPGTRLLVL.

This clone has just a few counts. The genes are TRBV5-1 and TRBJ1-1; D remains unclear. The V gene's germline CDR1 is SGHRS and CDR2 YFSETQ. Trimming removed 1 base from V and 3 bases from J, with 13 bases in between. The CDR3 has 15 amino acids. This CDR3 is CASSLRPLEDTEAFF. The DNA of the CDR3 is TGCGCCAGCAGCTTGAGGCCACTCGAGGACACTGAAGCTTTCTTT.

The V gene is TRBV28, the J gene TRBJ1-1; D uncertain. With 1 base removed from V and 11 bases from J, the gap between germline ends came to 11 bases. Germline V gene lookup returns CDR1 MDHEN and CDR2 SYDVKM. The CDR3 sequence is 12 residues long. The CDR3 DNA follows: TGTGCCAGCAGTTTATATCCCAAAGAGGCTTTCTTT. Amino acids: CASSLYPKEAFF.

This chain links TRBV4-1 with TRBJ1-3; the match to TRBD1 covers 8 bases. CDR1 and CDR2 (germline): MGHRA, YSYEKL. The CDR3 is made up of 18 amino acids. With 0 bases clipped from V and 3 bases from J, the junction kept 10 bases outside the gene matches. The CDR3 DNA follows: TGCGCCAGCAGCCAAGATCTGAGCAGGGGGCTAGTTGGAAACACCATATATTTT. Its protein is CASSQDLSRGLVGNTIYF.

This chain connects TRBV28 to TRBJ1-2; no definite D call. The V gene's germline CDR1 is MDHEN and CDR2 SYDVKM. CDR3 size: 15 residues. V lost 2 bases and J 3 bases, leaving 13 bases between the germline ends. The CDR3 region is CASSLPMTGDYGYTF. In nucleotides, the CDR3 is TGTGCCAGCAGTTTACCCATGACGGGAGACTATGGCTACACCTTC.

This clone was counted between two and nine times. V usage is TRBV30 and J usage is TRBJ1-5; no firm D call. The CDR3 length is 13 residues. The germline V gene has CDR1 GTSNPN and CDR2 SVGIG (reference sequence). Deletions cut 4 bases from V and 1 base from J, with 8 bases between. The CDR3 region has the DNA TGTGCCTGGAACTACGTGAGCAATCAGCCCCAGCATTTT. It is translated as CAWNYVSNQPQHF.

This chain uses TRBV7-8 with TRBJ2-2, with a tentative D call TRBD2 (7 bases). Between the trimmed V and J ends, which lost 3 bases and 7 bases, there was a span of 18 bases. Per the germline V gene, CDR1 is SGHVS and CDR2 is FQNEAQ. The CDR3 sequence is 16 residues long. For the CDR3, the DNA is TGTGCCAGCAGCTTTGGGGGGCGGGGGAGAGGCGGGGAGCTGTTTTTT. Translating gives CASSFGGRGRGGELFF.

This chain joins TRBV4-2 and TRBJ1-5, with D perhaps matching TRBD1 (5 bases). Germline CDR1 is LGHNA and CDR2 is YNFKEQ. This CDR3 is built from 14 residues. Trimming pared 0 bases from V and 13 bases from J, leaving 16 bases between. CDR3: CASSQDQGTATQHF. CDR3 in DNA: TGTGCCAGCAGCCAAGATCAGGGAACAGCCACTCAGCATTTT.

Turning to this clone: A junction boundary mismatches the germline segment, possibly from a read error. V usage is TRBV7-9 and J usage is TRBJ2-2; the D is unclear. Germline V lookup: CDR1 SEHNR, CDR2 FQNEAQ (reference sequence). The CDR3 consists of 13 residues. The CDR3 DNA reads as TGTTCCAGCAGCTCATCGAACACCGGGGAGCTGTTTTTT. Amino acid sequence: CSSSSSNTGELFF. The variable domain in full, with the rest retrieved from reference TRBV7-9 and TRBJ2-2, is DTGVSQNPRHKITKRGQNVTFRCDPISEHNRLYWYRQTLGQGPEFLTYFQNEAQLEKSRLLSDRFSAERPKGSFSTLEIQRTEQGDSAMYLCSSSSSNTGELFFGEGSRLTVL.

The rearrangement joins TRBV2 to TRBJ2-1; weak D call: TRBD2 (6 bases). V dropped 5 bases and J dropped 3 bases, with 14 bases sitting between them. CDR1 is SNHLY and CDR2 is FYNNEI in the germline V gene. The CDR3 is 15 residues long. CDR3 in amino acids: CASSFGTGLYNEQFF. In DNA form, the CDR3 reads TGTGCCAGCAGTTTTGGGACTGGGCTCTACAATGAGCAGTTCTTC.

CDR3 protein: CATQQGLNQPQHF. Written as DNA, the CDR3 is TGTGCCACCCAACAGGGGCTGAATCAGCCCCAGCATTTT. The rearrangement uses TRBV15 and TRBJ1-5; 7 nucleotides match TRBD1. The CDR3 spans 13 residues. Unmatched junction bases numbered 5, after V lost 8 bases and J lost 4 bases. Per germline, CDR1 LNHNV and CDR2 YYDKDF (reference sequence).

This chain joins TRBV11-2 and TRBJ2-1, with a tentative D call TRBD2 (5 bases). The CDR3 has 15 amino acids. Trimming took 0 bases from V and 4 from J, leaving 10 bases between them. Germline CDR1 and CDR2: SGHAT and FQNNGV. CDR3 DNA: TGTGCCAGCAGCTTAGATCTGGGCGGGTACAATGAGCAGTTCTTC. Amino acids: CASSLDLGGYNEQFF.

The J gene is TRBJ2-1, the V gene TRBV6-5; 7 nucleotides agree with TRBD2. The length of the CDR3 is 14 residues. J gave up 5 bases and V 4 bases, and 5 bases lay outside the gene matches. CDR1 and CDR2 (germline): MNHEY, SVGAGI. The CDR3 sequence is CASSSSGANNEQFF. The CDR3 coding sequence is TGTGCCAGCAGTTCAAGCGGGGCCAACAATGAGCAGTTCTTC.

The chain recombines TRBV28 with TRBJ1-5; 8 bases align to TRBD1. The germline CDR1 and CDR2 sequences are MDHEN and SYDVKM. V gave up 6 bases and J gave up 6 bases; unmatched junction bases: 7. The CDR3 extends over 14 amino acids. The CDR3 DNA follows: TGTGCCAGCAGGGTACAGGGGGTTGCTCAGCCCCAGCATTTT. Amino acids: CASRVQGVAQPQHF.

Comment on this clone: This sample includes further DNA sequences coding for the same CDR3. The chain links TRBV10-3 to TRBJ1-1, with 8 bases lining up with TRBD1. The CDR3 has 13 amino acids. Unmatched junction bases numbered 3, after V lost 5 bases and J lost 4 bases. Germline V CDR1 and CDR2: ENHRY, SYGVKD. The CDR3 DNA follows: TGTGCCATCAGTTACGACAGGGGCACTGAAGCTTTCTTT. Amino acid sequence: CAISYDRGTEAFF.

The chain uses TRBV5-6 and TRBJ1-5; TRBD1 might be the D (6 bases). The CDR3 is 15 amino acids. V was shortened by 0 bases and J by 5 bases, with 12 bases between the two germline ends. Germline V gives CDR1 SGHDT, CDR2 YYEEEE. This chain's CDR3 is CASSLVGAIDQPQHF. CDR3 sequence (DNA): TGTGCCAGCAGCTTGGTGGGGGCTATAGATCAGCCCCAGCATTTT.

This chain uses TRBV4-1 with TRBJ2-7; weak D call: TRBD1 (5 bases). The germline V gene has CDR1 MGHRA and CDR2 YSYEKL. The CDR3 length is 16 residues. V gave up 4 bases and J gave up 3 bases, with 19 bases separating them. The CDR3 protein is CASSLEYTTTGYEQYF. The CDR3 DNA sequence: TGCGCCAGCAGCCTCGAATATACAACAACAGGCTACGAGCAGTACTTC.

The chain couples TRBV6-1 to TRBJ1-2; 8 bases agree with TRBD1. The CDR3 extends over 16 amino acids. J gave up 8 bases and V 3 bases, and 14 bases lay outside the gene matches. Germline values: CDR1 MNHNS, CDR2 SASEGT. CDR3 DNA sequence: TGTGCCAGCAGTGACGACGGGACAGGACAGTTGGGCGGCTACACCTTC. Residues: CASSDDGTGQLGGYTF.

The V and J genes are TRBV11-1 and TRBJ2-5; the D is unclear. The V end was cut by 5 bases, the J end by 2 bases, with 9 bases between. Germline CDR1 SGHAT, CDR2 FQDESV (reference sequence). The CDR3 runs 13 residues. The CDR3 loop is CASSPERQETQYF. Here the CDR3 DNA reads TGTGCCAGCAGCCCCGAGAGACAAGAGACCCAGTACTTC. The full variable domain, with the rest looked up from reference TRBV11-1 and TRBJ2-5, is EAEVAQSPRYKITEKSQAVAFWCDPISGHATLYWYRQILGQGPELLVQFQDESVVDDSQLPKDRFSAERLKGVDSTLKIQPAELGDSAMYLCASSPERQETQYFGPGTRLLVL.

This clone was detected only once. In nucleotides, the CDR3 is TGTGCCAGCAGCCGTAAGGGGACTAGCAGTTACGAGCAGTACTTC. This encodes CASSRKGTSSYEQYF. This rearrangement joins TRBV9 to TRBJ2-7; 9 nucleotides align to TRBD2. V shed 4 bases and J 4 bases; nucleotides not matched to a gene: 9. In germline, CDR1 is SGDLS, CDR2 YYNGEE. The CDR3 is 15 amino acids.

This clone was seen a single time. The chain combines TRBV29-1 with TRBJ2-1; tentatively, D is TRBD2 (6 bases). CDR1 and CDR2 (germline): SQVTM, ANQGSEA. This CDR3 is built from 13 residues. V shed 6 bases and J shed 3 bases, with 12 bases lying between them. For the CDR3, the DNA is TGCAGCGTGCGCGGGACTTACTACAATGAGCAGTTCTTC. This gives the protein CSVRGTYYNEQFF.

The V and J genes are TRBV5-1 and TRBJ2-7; 11 bases are shared with TRBD2. The CDR3 sequence is 15 residues long. CDR1 and CDR2 from the germline V gene are SGHRS and YFSETQ. The ends lost 2 bases at V and 5 bases at J; junction bases unmatched: 6. As DNA, the CDR3 is TGCGCCAGCAGCTTTACTAGCGGGAGTTCCCACGAGCAGTACTTC. As protein: CASSFTSGSSHEQYF.

The V call is TRBV4-1, the J call TRBJ1-4, with D possibly TRBD1 on 6 matching bases. With 7 bases removed from V and 4 bases from J, the gap between germline ends came to 10 bases. The CDR3 totals 13 residues. The germline V gene encodes CDR1 MGHRA and CDR2 YSYEKL. The CDR3 region is CASMDSLNEKLFF. As DNA, the CDR3 is TGCGCCAGCATGGACAGCCTTAATGAAAAACTGTTTTTT.

V and J are TRBV5-1 and TRBJ1-4; 8 bases line up with TRBD1. There are 14 residues in the CDR3. Germline V lookup: CDR1 SGHRS, CDR2 YFSETQ. V lost 4 bases and J lost 8; bases outside the gene matches: 7. The CDR3, as DNA: TGCGCCAGCAGCATGACAGGGGACGCGGAAAAACTGTTTTTT. Protein product: CASSMTGDAEKLFF.

This clone was counted once. CDR3 protein: CATSRDLSGPYGYTF. The CDR3 nucleotides are TGTGCCACCAGCAGAGATTTGTCAGGGCCCTATGGCTACACCTTC. V gene TRBV15 combines with J gene TRBJ1-2, with a possible D match to TRBD1 (5 bases). The germline V gene encodes CDR1 LNHNV and CDR2 YYDKDF (reference sequence). CDR3 length equals 15 residues. Trimming shortened V by 0 bases and J by 4 bases, and 12 bases separated the two germline ends.

The V and J genes are TRBV4-3 and TRBJ1-1; D uncertain. The length of the CDR3 is 13 residues. Germline V CDR1 and CDR2: LGHNA, YSLEER. Between the trimmed V and J ends, which lost 1 base and 10 bases, there was a span of 13 bases. In nucleotides, the CDR3 is TGCGCCAGCAGCCAAGTCCGAGGGTCCCGAGCTTTCTTT. It translates to CASSQVRGSRAFF.

The chain uses TRBV14 and TRBJ2-3; 9 bases map to TRBD2. The V gene end was trimmed by 0 bases and the J gene end by 3 bases; junction bases not matched to a gene: 13. Germline V gene data show CDR1 as SGHDN and CDR2 as FVKESK. The CDR3 loop spans 19 amino acids. The CDR3: CASSQDKRAGGPHTDTQYF. CDR3 DNA: TGTGCCAGCAGCCAAGATAAGAGGGCGGGAGGGCCGCATACAGATACGCAGTATTTT.

The J gene is TRBJ2-1, the V gene TRBV7-3, with D possibly being TRBD1 (6 bases). The CDR3 is 14 residues long. The germline gives CDR1 SGHTA, CDR2 FQGTGA. V was cut by 2 bases and J by 6 bases, with 11 bases left in between. The CDR3 here is CASSLSGTRNEQFF. Written as DNA, the CDR3 is TGTGCCAGCAGCTTATCCGGGACACGCAATGAGCAGTTCTTC. The full variable domain, its missing parts supplied by reference TRBV7-3 and TRBJ2-1, is GAGVSQTPSNKVTEKGKYVELRCDPISGHTALYWYRQSLGQGPEFLIYFQGTGAADDSGLPNDRFFAVRPEGSVSTLKIQRTERGDSAVYLCASSLSGTRNEQFFGPGTRLTVL.

The chain joins TRBV5-1 to TRBJ2-1; TRBD2 matches 10 bases. The germline V gene has CDR1 SGHRS and CDR2 YFSETQ. Trimming at V came to 3 bases and at J to 6 bases, leaving 6 bases not matched to a gene. CDR3 length equals 15 residues. Written as DNA, the CDR3 is TGCGCCAGCAGCTCCAGCGGGGGGGCGGTCAATGAGCAGTTCTTC. Translated, it gives CASSSSGGAVNEQFF.